This T cell receptor (beta chain) was observed in a study of T cell responses to AZD1222 COVID-19 vaccine. Clones were sequenced by immunoSEQ multiplex PCR, and TCRdb holds only the in-frame ones, with some missing. There are 75,000 to 100,000 clones in the sample; over 85% occur only once, and more than 9.5% lies in the top ten. Remarks on this clone: Its antigen is unknown.

Study findings and constraints: Only a handful of AZD1222 recipients, more than 5 in all, had baseline seropositivity.

The CDR3 has 17 amino acids. Germline V CDR1 and CDR2: KGHSH, LQKENI. Trimming took off 3 bases at V and 7 bases at J, with 19 bases between the two ends. V is TRBV18 and J is TRBJ1-6, with D perhaps matching TRBD1 (6 bases). The sample in question was peripheral blood, obtained on day 0 of AZD1222 vaccination. The TCR comes from an adult in good health. In DNA, the CDR3 is TGTGCCAGCTCACCTATACTGCCGGGACACGGGAATTCACCCCTCCACTTT. The encoded protein is CASSPILPGHGNSPLHF. Together with reference TRBV18 and TRBJ1-6, the CDR3 gives the full variable domain: NAGVMQNPRHLVRRRGQEARLRCSPMKGHSHVYWYRQLPEEGLKFMVYLQKENIIDESGMPKERFSAEFPKEGPSILRIQQVVRGDSAAYFCASSPILPGHGNSPLHFGNGTRLTVT.